This T cell receptor beta chain was identified during a study of T cells in Graves' hyperthyroidism and ophthalmopathy. This clonotype was found many times. In germline, CDR1 is LGHDT, CDR2 YNNKEL (reference sequence). The V end lost 8 bases, the J end lost 5 bases, and 9 bases lay between the germline ends. The CDR3 length is 12 residues. TCR beta CDR3 regions were amplified from RNA transcripts. TCR CDR3 regions were first amplified by RT-PCR with HTBI primers. Each CDR3 protein gets one entry after TCRdb re-called the multiplex PCR reads with MiXCR. The sample consists of 400,000 or so distinct CDR3 sequences, approximately 14% of them appearing once.

The chain couples TRBV3-1 to TRBJ2-2; D is unresolved. The specimen was blood. This clonotype was sampled from a woman aged 55 to 70 with Graves' ophthalmopathy. This CDR3 is CASDPQTGELFF. The CDR3 nucleotides read TGTGCCAGCGACCCACAAACCGGGGAGCTGTTTTTT.